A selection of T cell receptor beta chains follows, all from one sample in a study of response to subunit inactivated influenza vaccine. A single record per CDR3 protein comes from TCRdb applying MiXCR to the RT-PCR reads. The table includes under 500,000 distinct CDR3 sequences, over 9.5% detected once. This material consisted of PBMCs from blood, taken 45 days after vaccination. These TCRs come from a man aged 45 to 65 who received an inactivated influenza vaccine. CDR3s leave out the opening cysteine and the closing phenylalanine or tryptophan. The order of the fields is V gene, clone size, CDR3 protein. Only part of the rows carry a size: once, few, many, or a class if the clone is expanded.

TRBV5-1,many,ASSPRLGGDTQY
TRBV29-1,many,SVAGLVDRPGGYT
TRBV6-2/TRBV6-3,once,ASSPPGTGKGRYEQY
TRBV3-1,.,ASGRAGVDTQY
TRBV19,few,ASTGTTYNEQF
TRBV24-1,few,ATAGQPSYEQY
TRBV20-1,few,SARSYTSYEQY
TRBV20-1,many,SETGARPLTGYT
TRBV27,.,ASKEGGRTGELF
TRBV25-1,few,ASRQGGSTGELF
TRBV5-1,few,ASSFASGSDTQY
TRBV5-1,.,ASSLAGAGTGRSGEQY
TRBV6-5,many,ASSYRATYGYT
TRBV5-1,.,ASSRGQGASTDTQY
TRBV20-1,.,SAELAAYNEQF
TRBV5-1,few,ASSLALRGDEQF
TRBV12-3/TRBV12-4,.,ASSLRGAYNSPLH
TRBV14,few,ASSQERGRQGALLYGYT
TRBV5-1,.,ASSLGLQGDNEQF
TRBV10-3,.,AISDSTDYGYT
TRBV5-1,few,ASSLLPLREQY
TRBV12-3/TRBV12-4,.,ASSLVRGGQETQY
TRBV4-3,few,ASSQQTGDSYEQY
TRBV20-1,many,SVSRFGGDSSYEQY
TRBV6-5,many,ASSYIVAGAPNEQF
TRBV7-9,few,ASSLVSSAQETQY
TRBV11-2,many,ASTRVNGAPLSKNIQY
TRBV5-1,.,ASSRSQSGRGRTDTQY
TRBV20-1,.,SASWGAVFYNEQF
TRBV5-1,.,ASSSTGGADEQY
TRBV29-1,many,SVEGSYEQY